The rows below give T cell receptor beta chains drawn from one sample of a study of shared clonotypes between healthy human individuals. Only in-frame clones appear in the TCRdb table, and some are missing; sequencing was by immunoSEQ multiplex PCR. Of over a million clones listed, 70% to 80% are singletons. The sample consisted of memory CD4+ T cells from PBMCs. The receptors originated from a man between 18 and 29 years old in good health. Some clones in this sample may be carry-over from other donors' samples. CDR3s leave out the opening cysteine and the closing phenylalanine or tryptophan. A row's size may be missing; if present it is once, few, many or a size class.

>TRBV7-3|TRBJ1-1|few
ASSSRTGLNTEAF
>TRBV27|TRBJ1-2|-
ASSSRLRRDRNYGYT
>TRBV10-3|TRBJ2-7|few
AISTEGTSYEQY
>TRBV18|TRBJ1-1|-
ASSHPDRALGLRAF
>TRBV11-2|TRBJ2-3|-
ASSAREAGGDHTQY
>TRBV5-5|TRBJ1-2|few
ASSQTGARGYT
>TRBV7-9|TRBJ2-1|-
AIILAEEGWMVGDEQF
>TRBV28|TRBJ2-7|-
ASTLTSTYEQY
>TRBV6-5|TRBJ1-1|-
ASSYSNHRATEAF
>TRBV7-9|TRBJ1-1|-
ASSLYGTAGTEAF
>TRBV2|TRBJ2-7|-
ASSTGQGAPDEQY
>TRBV6-6|TRBJ1-3|-
ASSSAGAVGNTIY
>TRBV2|TRBJ1-5|-
ASMMDRNQPQH
>TRBV28|TRBJ1-2|-
ASAGDSYRRRYGYT
>TRBV7-2|TRBJ2-7|-
ASSLLYYEQY
>TRBV6-5|TRBJ1-2|-
ASSYSRDRNYGYT
>TRBV28|TRBJ2-6|-
ASFASGANVLT
>TRBV6-5|TRBJ2-7|-
ASRTGPSYEQY
>TRBV5-1|TRBJ1-5|-
ASSTDSNQPQH
>TRBV27|TRBJ1-2|-
ASSLKVPTVNNYGYT
>TRBV28|TRBJ2-5|-
ASSLPPGLAVQETQY
>TRBV9|TRBJ2-1|-
ASSVATTSGRAYEQF
>TRBV21-1|TRBJ1-1|-
ASSKQRTKSSTEAF
>TRBV19|TRBJ2-2|-
ASSIDQWGTGELF
>TRBV5-1|TRBJ1-5|-
ASSLVPGDQPQH
>TRBV7-8|TRBJ2-1|-
ASSLVVAGAYNEQF
>TRBV27|TRBJ2-1|-
ASRSGPYNEQF
>TRBV5-4|TRBJ1-3|-
ASSKPGQGDSGNTIY
>TRBV11-2|TRBJ1-2|-
ASGLSFDYGYT
>TRBV9|TRBJ2-3|-
ASSVGGSTDTQY
>TRBV5-1|TRBJ1-1|-
ASGIDSSGTEAF
>TRBV29-1|TRBJ2-7|-
SAVGLRGGSLYEQY
>TRBV7-9|TRBJ2-1|-
ASSTGTSASSYNEQF
>TRBV5-6|TRBJ2-1|-
ASSADLYNEQF
>TRBV7-2|TRBJ2-1|-
ASSLGLIGEQF
>TRBV5-1|TRBJ2-1|-
ASSFGTSGLNEQF
>TRBV28|TRBJ1-2|-
VSGAGSYGYT
>TRBV28|TRBJ2-1|-
ASSLVADAKDEQF
>TRBV6-5|TRBJ1-1|-
ASSTGWDTEAF
>TRBV5-1|TRBJ2-7|once
ASSLATGAWEQY
>TRBV5-6|TRBJ2-7|-
ASSLGRGEPY
>TRBV28|TRBJ1-4|once
ASSSRPRPGQMNEKLF
>TRBV6-1|TRBJ2-4|-
ASTIGLAGGVAY
>TRBV11-2|TRBJ2-5|-
ASSLAFTWETQY
>TRBV6-1|TRBJ2-5|once
ASSEPTIRGGETQY
>TRBV7-8|TRBJ1-1|-
ASSPRDRVRTEAF
>TRBV7-2|TRBJ2-5|-
ASSLVSAKTQY
>TRBV2|TRBJ2-3|few
ASREGLEATQY
>TRBV9|TRBJ2-7|few
ASSVAGGYTYEQY
>TRBV27|TRBJ2-2|-
ASRTGGFSAGELF
>TRBV2|TRBJ2-2|-
ASSVKGLDTGELF
>TRBV29-1|TRBJ2-5|-
SVSGGEETQY